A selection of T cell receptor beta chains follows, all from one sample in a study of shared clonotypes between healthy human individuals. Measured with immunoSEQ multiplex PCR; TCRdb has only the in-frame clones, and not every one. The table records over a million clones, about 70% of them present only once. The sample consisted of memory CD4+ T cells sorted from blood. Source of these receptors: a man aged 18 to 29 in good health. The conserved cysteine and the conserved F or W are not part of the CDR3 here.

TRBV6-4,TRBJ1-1,ASKEEDSMNTEAF
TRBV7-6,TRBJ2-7,ASSLGGTSVEQY
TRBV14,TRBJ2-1,ASSQVERLEQF
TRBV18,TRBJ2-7,ASSPETGTYEQY
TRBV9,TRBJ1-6,ASSPSPASYNSPLH
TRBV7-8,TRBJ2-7,ASSTDWEFGQY
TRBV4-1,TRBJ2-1,ASSQVSGGGGYNEQF
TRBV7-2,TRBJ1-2,ASSVQGPLEGYT
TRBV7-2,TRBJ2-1,ASTTRAGAFNEQF
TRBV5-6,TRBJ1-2,ASSLIQGAGGYT
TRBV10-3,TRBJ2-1,AIGGQRNNEQF
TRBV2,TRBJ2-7,ASSTSGGPYEQY
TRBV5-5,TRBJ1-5,ASSLLGQGVSNQPQH
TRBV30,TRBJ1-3,AWSVGKTGNTIY
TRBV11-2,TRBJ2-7,ASSLDRLAEQY
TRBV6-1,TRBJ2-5,ASSPGGSQETQY
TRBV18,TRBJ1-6,ASSPPQGGAPLH
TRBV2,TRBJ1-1,ASRATGTGGSRVNTEAF
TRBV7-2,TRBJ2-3,ASSLGSGDTQY
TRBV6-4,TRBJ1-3,ASSDSPGDLEDDTIY
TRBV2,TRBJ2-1,ASSEILAGVLNEQF
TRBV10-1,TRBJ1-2,ASSEDLNYGYT
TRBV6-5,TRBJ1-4,ASSRGTGEEKLF
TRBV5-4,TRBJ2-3,ASSLKDRDEGQY